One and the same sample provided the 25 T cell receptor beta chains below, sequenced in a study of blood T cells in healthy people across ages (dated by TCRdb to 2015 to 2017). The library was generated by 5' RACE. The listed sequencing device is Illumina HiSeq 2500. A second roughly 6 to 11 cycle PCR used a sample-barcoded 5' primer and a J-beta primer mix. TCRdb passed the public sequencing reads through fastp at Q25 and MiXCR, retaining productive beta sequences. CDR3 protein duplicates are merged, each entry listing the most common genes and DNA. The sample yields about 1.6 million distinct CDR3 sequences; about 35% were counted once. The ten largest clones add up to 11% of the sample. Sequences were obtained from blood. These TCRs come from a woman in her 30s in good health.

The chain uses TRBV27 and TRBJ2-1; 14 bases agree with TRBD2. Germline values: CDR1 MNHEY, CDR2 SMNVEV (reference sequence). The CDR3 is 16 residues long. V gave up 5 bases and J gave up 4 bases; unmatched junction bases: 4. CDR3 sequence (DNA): TGTGCCAGCAGTGCCGGGACTAGCGGGAGATACAATGAGCAGTTCTTC. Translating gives CASSAGTSGRYNEQFF.

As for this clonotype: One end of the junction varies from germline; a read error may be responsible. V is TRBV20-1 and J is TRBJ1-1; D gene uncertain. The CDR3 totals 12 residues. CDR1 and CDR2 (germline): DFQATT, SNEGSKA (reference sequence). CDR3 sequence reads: CSASKGDTKAFF. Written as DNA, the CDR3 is TGCAGTGCTAGCAAGGGAGACACTAAAGCTTTCTTT.

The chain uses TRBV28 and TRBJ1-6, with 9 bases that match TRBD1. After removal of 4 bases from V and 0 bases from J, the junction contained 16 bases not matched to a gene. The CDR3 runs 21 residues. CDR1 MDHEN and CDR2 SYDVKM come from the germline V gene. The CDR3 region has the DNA TGTGCCAGCAGTTCGGCGGCGACAGGGGGAATACGTAGCTCCTATAATTCACCCCTCCACTTT. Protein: CASSSAATGGIRSSYNSPLHF.

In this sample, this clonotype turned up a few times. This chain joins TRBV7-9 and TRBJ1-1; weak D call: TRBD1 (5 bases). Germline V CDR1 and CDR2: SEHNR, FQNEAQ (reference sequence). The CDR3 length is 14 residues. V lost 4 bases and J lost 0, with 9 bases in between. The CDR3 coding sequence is TGTGCCAGCAGCTGGGGACTCATGAACACTGAAGCTTTCTTT. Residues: CASSWGLMNTEAFF.

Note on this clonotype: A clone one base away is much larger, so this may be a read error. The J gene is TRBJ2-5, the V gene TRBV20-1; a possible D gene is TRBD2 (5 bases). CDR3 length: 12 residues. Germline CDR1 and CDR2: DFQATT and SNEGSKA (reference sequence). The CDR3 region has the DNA TGCAGCGGGAATCGGAGATCGGGGACCCAGTACTTC. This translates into CSGNRRSGTQYF.

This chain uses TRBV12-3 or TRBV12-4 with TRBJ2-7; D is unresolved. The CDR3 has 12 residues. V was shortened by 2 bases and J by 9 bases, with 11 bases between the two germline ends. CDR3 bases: TGTGCCAGCAGTTTATACCTACGAGGGCAGTACTTC. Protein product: CASSLYLRGQYF.

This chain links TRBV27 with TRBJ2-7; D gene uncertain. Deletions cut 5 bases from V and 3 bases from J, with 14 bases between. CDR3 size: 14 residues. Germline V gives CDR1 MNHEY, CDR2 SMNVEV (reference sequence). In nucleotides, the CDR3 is TGTGCCAGCAGTGCTAAACCCAATTACTACGAGCAGTACTTC. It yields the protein CASSAKPNYYEQYF.

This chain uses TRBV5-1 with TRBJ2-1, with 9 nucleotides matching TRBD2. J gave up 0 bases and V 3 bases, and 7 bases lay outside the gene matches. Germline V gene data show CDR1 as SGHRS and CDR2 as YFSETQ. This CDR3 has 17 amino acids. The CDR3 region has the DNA TGCGCCAGCAGCTCGACTAGCGGCGCAAGCTCCTACAATGAGCAGTTCTTC. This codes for CASSSTSGASSYNEQFF. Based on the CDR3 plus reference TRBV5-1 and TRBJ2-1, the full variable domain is KAGVTQTPRYLIKTRGQQVTLSCSPISGHRSVSWYQQTPGQGLQFLFEYFSETQRNKGNFPGRFSGRQFSNSRSEMNVSTLELGDSALYLCASSSTSGASSYNEQFFGPGTRLTVL.

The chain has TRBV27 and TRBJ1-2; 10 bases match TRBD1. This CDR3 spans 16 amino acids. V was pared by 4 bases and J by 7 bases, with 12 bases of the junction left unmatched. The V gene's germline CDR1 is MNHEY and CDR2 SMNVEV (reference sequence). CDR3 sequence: CASSSVGTGALGGYTF. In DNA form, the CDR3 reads TGTGCCAGCAGTTCAGTCGGGACAGGGGCCCTGGGTGGCTACACCTTC.

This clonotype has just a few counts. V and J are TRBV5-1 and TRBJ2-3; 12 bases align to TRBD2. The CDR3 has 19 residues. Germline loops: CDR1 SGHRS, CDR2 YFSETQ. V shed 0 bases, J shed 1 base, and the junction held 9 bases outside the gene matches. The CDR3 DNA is TGCGCCAGCAGCTTGGTACTAGCGGGGGGATCTTCAGGCACAGATACGCAGTATTTT. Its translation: CASSLVLAGGSSGTDTQYF.

The CDR3 region has the DNA TGTGCCAGCAGTACGCCCGGAATTGGCGAGCAGTACTTC. Residues: CASSTPGIGEQYF. The gene calls are TRBV28 and TRBJ2-4; no clear D gene. The J call could be wrong; TRBJ2-7 is a better fit for the DNA end. The CDR3 is 13 amino acids. The germline CDR1 and CDR2 sequences are MDHEN and SYDVKM.

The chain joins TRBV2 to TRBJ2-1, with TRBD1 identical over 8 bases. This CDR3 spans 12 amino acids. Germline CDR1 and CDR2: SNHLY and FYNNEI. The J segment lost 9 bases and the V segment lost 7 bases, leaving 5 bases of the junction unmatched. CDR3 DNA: TGTGCCAGCAACCTAGACAGGGGTGAGCAGTTCTTC. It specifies CASNLDRGEQFF.

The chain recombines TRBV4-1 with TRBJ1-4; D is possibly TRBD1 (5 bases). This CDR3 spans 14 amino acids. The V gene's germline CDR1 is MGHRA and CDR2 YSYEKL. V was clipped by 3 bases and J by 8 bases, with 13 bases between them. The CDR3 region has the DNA TGCGCCAGCAGCCAGAAGACAGCGGAAGAAAAACTGTTTTTT. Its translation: CASSQKTAEEKLFF.

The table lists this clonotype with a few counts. Written as DNA, the CDR3 is TGCGCCAGCAGCCAAGATTTACCGGGGACTGAAGCTTTCTTT. It is translated as CASSQDLPGTEAFF. The gene calls are TRBV4-1 and TRBJ1-1; D gene unclear. V lost 0 bases to trimming and J lost 5 bases, with 10 bases between them. CDR1 is MGHRA, CDR2 YSYEKL, per germline. This CDR3 is 14 amino acids long.

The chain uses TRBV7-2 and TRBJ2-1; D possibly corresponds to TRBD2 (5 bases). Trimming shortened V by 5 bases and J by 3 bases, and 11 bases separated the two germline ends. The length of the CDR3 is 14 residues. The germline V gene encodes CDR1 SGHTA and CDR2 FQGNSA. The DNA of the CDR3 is TGTGCCAGCAGCCCCGGGGAGAACTACAATGAGCAGTTCTTC. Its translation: CASSPGENYNEQFF. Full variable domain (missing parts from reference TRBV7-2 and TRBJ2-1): GAGVSQSPSNKVTEKGKDVELRCDPISGHTALYWYRQSLGQGLEFLIYFQGNSAPDKSGLPSDRFSAERTGGSVSTLTIQRTQQEDSAVYLCASSPGENYNEQFFGPGTRLTVL.

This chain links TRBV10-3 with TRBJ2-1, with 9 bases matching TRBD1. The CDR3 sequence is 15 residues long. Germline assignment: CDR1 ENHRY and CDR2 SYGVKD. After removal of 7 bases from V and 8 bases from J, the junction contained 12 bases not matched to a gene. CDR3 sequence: CAITGDGTGLDEQFF. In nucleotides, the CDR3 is TGTGCCATCACCGGGGACGGGACAGGGCTCGATGAGCAGTTCTTC.

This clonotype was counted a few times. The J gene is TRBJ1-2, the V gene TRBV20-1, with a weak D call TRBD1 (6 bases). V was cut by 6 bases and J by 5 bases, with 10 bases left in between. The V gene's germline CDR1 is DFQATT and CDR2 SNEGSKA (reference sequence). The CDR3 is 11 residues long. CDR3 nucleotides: TGCAGTGCCGGGACACCGTATGGCTACACCTTC. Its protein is CSAGTPYGYTF.

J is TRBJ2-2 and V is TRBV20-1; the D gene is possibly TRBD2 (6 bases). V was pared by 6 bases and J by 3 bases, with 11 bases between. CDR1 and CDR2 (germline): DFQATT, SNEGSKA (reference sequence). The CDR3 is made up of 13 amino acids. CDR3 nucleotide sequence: TGCAGTGCCGCAAAGCGGGACACCGGGGAGCTGTTTTTT. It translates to CSAAKRDTGELFF.

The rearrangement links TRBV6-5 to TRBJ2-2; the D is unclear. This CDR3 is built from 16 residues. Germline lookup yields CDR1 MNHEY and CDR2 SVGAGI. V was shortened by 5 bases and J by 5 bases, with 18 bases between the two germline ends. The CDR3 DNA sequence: TGTGCCAGCAGTCATGAGCTGACAAGCAGGACCGGGGAGCTGTTTTTT. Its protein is CASSHELTSRTGELFF.

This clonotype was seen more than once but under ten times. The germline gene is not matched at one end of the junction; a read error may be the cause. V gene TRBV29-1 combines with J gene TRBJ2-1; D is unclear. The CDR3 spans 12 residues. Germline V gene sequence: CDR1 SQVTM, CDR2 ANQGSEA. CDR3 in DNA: TGCAGTGTTGAATTTGCAGAAGAGACCCAGTTCTTC. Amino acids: CSVEFAEETQFF.

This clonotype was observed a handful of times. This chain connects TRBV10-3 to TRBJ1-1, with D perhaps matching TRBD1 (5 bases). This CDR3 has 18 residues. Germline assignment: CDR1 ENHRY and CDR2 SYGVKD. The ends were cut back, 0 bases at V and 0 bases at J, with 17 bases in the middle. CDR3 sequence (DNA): TGTGCCATCAGTGAGTCCGGGACGGACCCTACTATGAACACTGAAGCTTTCTTT. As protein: CAISESGTDPTMNTEAFF.

The CDR3 coding sequence is TGTGCCAGCAGCCAAGAACCGACCCGCGGAACCGCGTCCACAGATACGCAGTATTTT. Translation: CASSQEPTRGTASTDTQYF. V is TRBV4-2 and J is TRBJ2-3; D is unclear. Germline-derived CDR1 and CDR2 are LGHNA and YNFKEQ. The V and J ends lost 0 bases and 2 bases respectively, with 21 bases between them. The CDR3 spans 19 residues.

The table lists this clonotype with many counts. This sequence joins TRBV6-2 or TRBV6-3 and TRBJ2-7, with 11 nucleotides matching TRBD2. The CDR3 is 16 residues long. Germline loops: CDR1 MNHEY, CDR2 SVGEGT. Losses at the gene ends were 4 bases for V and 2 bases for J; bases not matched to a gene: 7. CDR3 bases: TGTGCCAGCAGTTCCAGCACTAGCGGGAGTCCCTACGAGCAGTACTTC. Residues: CASSSSTSGSPYEQYF.

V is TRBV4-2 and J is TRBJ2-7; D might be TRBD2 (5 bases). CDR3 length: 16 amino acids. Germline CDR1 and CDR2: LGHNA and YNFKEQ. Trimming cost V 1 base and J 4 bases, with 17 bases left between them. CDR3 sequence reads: CASSQALSVRTYEQYF. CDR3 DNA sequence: TGTGCCAGCAGCCAAGCTTTGTCGGTCCGGACTTACGAGCAGTACTTC.

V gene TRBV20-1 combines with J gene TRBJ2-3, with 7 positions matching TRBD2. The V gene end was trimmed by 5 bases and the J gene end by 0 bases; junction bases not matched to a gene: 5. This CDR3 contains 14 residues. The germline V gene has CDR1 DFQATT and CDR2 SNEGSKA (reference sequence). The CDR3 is CSADLAASTDTQYF. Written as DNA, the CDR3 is TGCAGTGCTGACCTAGCGGCTAGCACAGATACGCAGTATTTT.